Each of the 9 T cell receptor beta chains below was sequenced from the same sample in a study of CD8 T cells in ankylosing spondylitis. Each CDR3 protein gets one entry after TCRdb re-called the 5' RACE reads with MiXCR. The table shows approximately 500,000 distinct CDR3 sequences, with over 9.5% occurring only once. Study conclusions and caveats: For ankylosing spondylitis blood, a TCR beta motif of 7 or 8 highly homologous variants appeared characteristic.

These receptors are not linked to any known antigen. Sequenced sample: blood, either unsorted or a sorted T cell fraction (not recorded which). These receptors came from a male donor with ankylosing spondylitis.

The rearrangement joins TRBV29-1 to TRBJ1-4, with TRBD1 matching 10 bases. V gave up 3 bases and J gave up 6 bases; unmatched junction bases: 7. CDR3 length equals 15 residues. CDR1 is SQVTM, CDR2 ANQGSEA, per germline. The DNA for the CDR3 is TGCAGCGTTGAGGGGGCCGACAGGGGGCATGAAAAACTGTTTTTT. Residues: CSVEGADRGHEKLFF.

The V call is TRBV20-1, the J call TRBJ1-5, with 7 bases matching TRBD1. Germline values: CDR1 DFQATT, CDR2 SNEGSKA (reference sequence). The CDR3 runs to 15 residues. V was pared by 5 bases and J by 3 bases, with 10 bases of the junction left unmatched. DNA of the CDR3: TGCAGTGCTGCCGGGACAGTTGAAATCAATCAGCCCCAGCATTTT. Encoded protein: CSAAGTVEINQPQHF.

This clonotype was observed at least ten times. The chain joins TRBV15 to TRBJ2-3, with D tentatively TRBD1 (6 bases). Looked up from germline, CDR1 is LNHNV and CDR2 is YYDKDF (reference sequence). The V and J ends lost 7 bases and 2 bases respectively, with 13 bases between them. The CDR3 length is 14 residues. CDR3 DNA: TGTGCCACCAACTCGGACAGATTCACAGATACGCAGTATTTT. This encodes CATNSDRFTDTQYF.

The chain is built from TRBV19 and TRBJ1-1; D is ambiguous. The CDR3 loop spans 14 amino acids. The germline CDR1 and CDR2 sequences are LNHDA and SQIVND (reference sequence). V lost 3 bases and J lost 3, with 11 bases in between. In DNA form, the CDR3 reads TGTGCCAGTAGTATTAGGGTAGGGTACACTGAAGCTTTCTTT. It codes for CASSIRVGYTEAFF.

This clonotype was seen repeatedly, ten times or more. The chain uses TRBV12-3 or TRBV12-4 and TRBJ1-2; D is ambiguous. The CDR3 loop spans 12 amino acids. V was trimmed by 6 bases and J by 8 bases, leaving 13 bases between them. CDR3 region: CASSYPSEGYTF. The CDR3 nucleotides are TGTGCCAGCAGCTACCCATCGGAGGGCTACACCTTC.

The chain recombines TRBV6-5 with TRBJ1-5; TRBD1 is a possible D gene (5 bases). CDR3 size: 17 residues. Looked up from germline, CDR1 is MNHEY and CDR2 is SVGAGI. V lost 6 bases and J lost 6, with 24 bases in between. The CDR3 DNA reads as TGTGCCAGCAGCTCTCGAGGGGCCGGAGCCCAAAGTCAGCCCCAGCATTTT. This gives the protein CASSSRGAGAQSQPQHF.

CDR3 loop: CASSRGRLSHQPQHF. CDR3 nucleotide sequence: TGTGCCAGCAGCCGAGGTCGCCTCTCCCATCAGCCCCAGCATTTT. The gene calls are TRBV3-1 and TRBJ1-5; no clear D gene. Trimming removed 4 bases at V and 5 bases at J, with 15 bases between. CDR1 is LGHDT, CDR2 YNNKEL, per germline (reference sequence). The CDR3 runs to 15 residues.

This clonotype has only a few counts. The chain joins TRBV20-1 to TRBJ1-2; 10 bases agree with TRBD1. The V and J ends lost 6 bases and 3 bases, in that order; junction bases with no gene match: 13. Per the germline V gene, CDR1 is DFQATT and CDR2 is SNEGSKA (reference sequence). This CDR3 region has 16 residues. The CDR3 DNA reads TGCAGTGCCCCTACCGCGGGACAGGGGTTGGACTATGGCTACACCTTC. This sequence encodes CSAPTAGQGLDYGYTF.

V usage is TRBV20-1 and J usage is TRBJ2-5; tentative D call: TRBD2 (6 bases). The germline V gene encodes CDR1 DFQATT and CDR2 SNEGSKA (reference sequence). The CDR3 sequence is 15 residues long. V was shortened by 4 bases and J by 4 bases, with 19 bases between the two germline ends. CDR3 residues: CSATPPGRRAETQYF. The CDR3 nucleotides are TGCAGTGCTACCCCCCCCGGTCGGAGGGCAGAGACCCAGTACTTC.